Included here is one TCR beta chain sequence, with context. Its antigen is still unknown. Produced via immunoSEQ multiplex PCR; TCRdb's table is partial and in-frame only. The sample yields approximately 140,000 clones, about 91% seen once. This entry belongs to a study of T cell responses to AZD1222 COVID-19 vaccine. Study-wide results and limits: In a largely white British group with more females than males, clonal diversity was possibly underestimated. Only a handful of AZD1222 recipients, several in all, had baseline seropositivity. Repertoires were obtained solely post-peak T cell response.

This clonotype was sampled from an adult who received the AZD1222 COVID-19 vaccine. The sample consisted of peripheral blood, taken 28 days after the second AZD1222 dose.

The CDR3 region is CASSQDRGGPDTQYF. The CDR3, as DNA: TGTGCCAGCAGCCAAGACCGGGGGGGGCCAGATACGCAGTATTTT. The rearrangement uses TRBV4-2 and TRBJ2-3; the match to TRBD2 covers 8 bases. Losses at the gene ends were 0 bases for V and 4 bases for J; bases not matched to a gene: 3. This CDR3 is 15 amino acids long. The germline gives CDR1 LGHNA, CDR2 YNFKEQ.